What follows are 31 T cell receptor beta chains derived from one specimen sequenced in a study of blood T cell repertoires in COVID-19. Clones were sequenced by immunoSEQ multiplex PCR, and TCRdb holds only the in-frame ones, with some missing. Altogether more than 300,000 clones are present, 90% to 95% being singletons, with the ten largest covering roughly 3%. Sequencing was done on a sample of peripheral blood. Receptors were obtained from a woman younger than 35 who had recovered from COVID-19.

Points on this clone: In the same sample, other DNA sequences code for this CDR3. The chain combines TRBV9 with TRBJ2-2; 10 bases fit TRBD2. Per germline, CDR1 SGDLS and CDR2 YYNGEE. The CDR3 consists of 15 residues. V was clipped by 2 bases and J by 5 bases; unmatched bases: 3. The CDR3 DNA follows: TGTGCCAGCAGCGTGGGACTAGCGTTTACCGGGGAGCTGTTTTTT. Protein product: CASSVGLAFTGELFF. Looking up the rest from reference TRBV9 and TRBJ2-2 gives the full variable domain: DSGVTQTPKHLITATGQRVTLRCSPRSGDLSVYWYQQSLDQGLQFLIQYYNGEERAKGNILERFSAQQFPDLHSELNLSSLELGDSALYFCASSVGLAFTGELFFGEGSRLTVL.

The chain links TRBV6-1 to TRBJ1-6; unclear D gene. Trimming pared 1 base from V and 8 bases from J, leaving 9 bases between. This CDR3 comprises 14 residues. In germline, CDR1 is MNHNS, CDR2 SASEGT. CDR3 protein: CASSEGQDYSPLHF. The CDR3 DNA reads TGTGCCAGCAGTGAAGGGCAGGATTATTCACCCCTCCACTTT.

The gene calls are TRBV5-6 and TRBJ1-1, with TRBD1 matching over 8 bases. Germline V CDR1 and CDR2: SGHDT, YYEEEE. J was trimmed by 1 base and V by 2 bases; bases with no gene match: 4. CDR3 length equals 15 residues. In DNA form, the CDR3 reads TGTGCCAGCAGCTTTTTCGACAGGGGGAACACTGAAGCTTTCTTT. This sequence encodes CASSFFDRGNTEAFF.

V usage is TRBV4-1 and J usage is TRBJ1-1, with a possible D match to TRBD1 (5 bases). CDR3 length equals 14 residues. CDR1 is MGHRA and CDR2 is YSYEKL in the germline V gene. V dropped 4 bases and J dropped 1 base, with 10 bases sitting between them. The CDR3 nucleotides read TGCGCCAGCAGCCGAAAGACAGCGAACACTGAAGCTTTCTTT. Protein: CASSRKTANTEAFF.

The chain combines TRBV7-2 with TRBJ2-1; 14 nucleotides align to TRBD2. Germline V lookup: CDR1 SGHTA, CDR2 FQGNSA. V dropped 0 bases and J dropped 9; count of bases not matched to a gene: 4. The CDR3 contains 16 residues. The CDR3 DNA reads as TGTGCCAGCAGCTTAGCGGGACTAGCGGGAGTCGGTGAGCAGTTCTTC. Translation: CASSLAGLAGVGEQFF.

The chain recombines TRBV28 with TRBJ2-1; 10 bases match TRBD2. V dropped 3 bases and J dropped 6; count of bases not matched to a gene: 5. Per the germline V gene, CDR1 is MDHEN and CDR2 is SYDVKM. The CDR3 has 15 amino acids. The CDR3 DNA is TGTGCCAGCAGTTTTCTAGCGGGAGTCCGCAATGAGCAGTTCTTC. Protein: CASSFLAGVRNEQFF.

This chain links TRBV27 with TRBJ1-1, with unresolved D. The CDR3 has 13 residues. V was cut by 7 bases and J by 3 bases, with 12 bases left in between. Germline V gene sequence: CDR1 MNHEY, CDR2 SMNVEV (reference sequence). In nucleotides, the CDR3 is TGTGCCAGCAACGGCGGGATGGACACTGAAGCTTTCTTT. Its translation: CASNGGMDTEAFF.

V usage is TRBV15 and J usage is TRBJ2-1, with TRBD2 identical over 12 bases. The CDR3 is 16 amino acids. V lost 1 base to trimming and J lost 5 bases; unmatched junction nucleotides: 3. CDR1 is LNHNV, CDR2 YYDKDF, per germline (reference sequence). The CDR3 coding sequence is TGTGCCACCAGCAGAGCTAGCGGGAGGGCCGACAATGAGCAGTTCTTC. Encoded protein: CATSRASGRADNEQFF.

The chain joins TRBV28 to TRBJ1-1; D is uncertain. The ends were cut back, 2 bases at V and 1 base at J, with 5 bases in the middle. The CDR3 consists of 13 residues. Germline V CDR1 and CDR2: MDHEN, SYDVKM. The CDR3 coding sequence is TGTGCCAGCAGTTTAAGCCAGAACACTGAAGCTTTCTTT. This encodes CASSLSQNTEAFF. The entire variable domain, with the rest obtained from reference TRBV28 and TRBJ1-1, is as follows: DVKVTQSSRYLVKRTGEKVFLECVQDMDHENMFWYRQDPGLGLRLIYFSYDVKMKEKGDIPEGYSVSREKKERFSLILESASTNQTSMYLCASSLSQNTEAFFGQGTRLTVV.

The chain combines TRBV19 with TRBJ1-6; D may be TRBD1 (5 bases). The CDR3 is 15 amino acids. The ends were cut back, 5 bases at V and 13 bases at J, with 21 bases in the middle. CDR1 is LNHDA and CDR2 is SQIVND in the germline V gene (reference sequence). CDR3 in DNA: TGTGCCAGTAGTCCCGCCGGTCGACAGAGCTCGCCCCTCCACTTT. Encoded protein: CASSPAGRQSSPLHF.

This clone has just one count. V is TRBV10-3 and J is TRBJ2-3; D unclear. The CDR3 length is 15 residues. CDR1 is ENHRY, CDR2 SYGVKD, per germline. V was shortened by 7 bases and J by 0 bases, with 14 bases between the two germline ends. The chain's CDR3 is CAITEEPTSTDTQYF. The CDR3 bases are TGTGCCATCACCGAGGAACCCACTAGCACAGATACGCAGTATTTT.

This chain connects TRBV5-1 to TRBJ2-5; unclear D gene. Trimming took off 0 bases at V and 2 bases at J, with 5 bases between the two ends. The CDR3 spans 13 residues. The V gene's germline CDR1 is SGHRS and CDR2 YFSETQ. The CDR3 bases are TGCGCCAGCAGCTTGGTGCAGCAAGAGACCCAGTACTTC. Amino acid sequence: CASSLVQQETQYF. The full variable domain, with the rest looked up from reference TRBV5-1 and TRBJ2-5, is KAGVTQTPRYLIKTRGQQVTLSCSPISGHRSVSWYQQTPGQGLQFLFEYFSETQRNKGNFPGRFSGRQFSNSRSEMNVSTLELGDSALYLCASSLVQQETQYFGPGTRLLVL.

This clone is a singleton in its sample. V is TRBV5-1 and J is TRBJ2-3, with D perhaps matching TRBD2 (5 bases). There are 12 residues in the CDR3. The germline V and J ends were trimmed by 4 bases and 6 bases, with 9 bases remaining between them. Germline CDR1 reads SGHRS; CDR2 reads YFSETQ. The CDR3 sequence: CASSGPGDTQYF. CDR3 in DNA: TGCGCCAGCAGCGGCCCGGGGGATACGCAGTATTTT.

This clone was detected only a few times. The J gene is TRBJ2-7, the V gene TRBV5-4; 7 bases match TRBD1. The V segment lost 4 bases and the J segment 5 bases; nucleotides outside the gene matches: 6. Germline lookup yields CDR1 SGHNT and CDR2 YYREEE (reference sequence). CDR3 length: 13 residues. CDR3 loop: CASSATGIDEQYV. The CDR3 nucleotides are TGTGCCAGCAGCGCGACAGGGATCGACGAGCAGTACGTC.

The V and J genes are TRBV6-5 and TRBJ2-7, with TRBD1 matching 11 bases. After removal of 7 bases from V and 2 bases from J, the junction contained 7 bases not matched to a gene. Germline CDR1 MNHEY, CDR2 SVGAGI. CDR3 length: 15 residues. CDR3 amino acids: CASIGPGQGAYEQYV. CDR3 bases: TGTGCCAGCATCGGACCGGGACAGGGGGCCTACGAGCAGTACGTC.

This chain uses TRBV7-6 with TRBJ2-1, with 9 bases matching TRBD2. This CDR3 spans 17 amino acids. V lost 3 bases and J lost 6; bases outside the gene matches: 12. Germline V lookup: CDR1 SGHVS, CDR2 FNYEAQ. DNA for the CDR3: TGTGCCAGCAGCTTGTTTCAGGAGGCGGGAGGGCCCAATGAGCAGTTCTTC. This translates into CASSLFQEAGGPNEQFF.

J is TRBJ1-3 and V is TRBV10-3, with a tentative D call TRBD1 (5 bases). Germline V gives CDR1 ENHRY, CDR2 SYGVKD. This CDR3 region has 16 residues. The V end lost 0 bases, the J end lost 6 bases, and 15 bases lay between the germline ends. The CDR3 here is CAISESKSRAVNTIYF. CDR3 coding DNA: TGTGCCATCAGTGAGTCGAAGAGCAGGGCCGTAAACACCATATATTTT.

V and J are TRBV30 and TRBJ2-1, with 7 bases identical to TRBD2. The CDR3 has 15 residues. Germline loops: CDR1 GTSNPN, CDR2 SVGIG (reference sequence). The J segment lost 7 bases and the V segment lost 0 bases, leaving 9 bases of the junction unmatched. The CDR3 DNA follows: TGTGCCTGGAGTGTTTGGCGGGAGAAAGGGAATGAGCAGTTCTTC. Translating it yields CAWSVWREKGNEQFF.

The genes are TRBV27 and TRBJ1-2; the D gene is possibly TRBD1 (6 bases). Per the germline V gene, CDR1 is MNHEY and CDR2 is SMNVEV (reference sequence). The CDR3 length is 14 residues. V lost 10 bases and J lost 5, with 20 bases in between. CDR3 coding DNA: TGTGCCACCAAGCCGTTGGGGGCCTATTATGGCTACACCTTC. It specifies CATKPLGAYYGYTF.

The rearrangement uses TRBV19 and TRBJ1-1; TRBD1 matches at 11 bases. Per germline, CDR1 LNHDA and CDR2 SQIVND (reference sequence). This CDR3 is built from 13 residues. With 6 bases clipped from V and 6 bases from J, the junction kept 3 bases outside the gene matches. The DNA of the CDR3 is TGTGCCAGTAGGGGACAGGGGGTCCCTGAAGCTTTCTTT. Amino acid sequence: CASRGQGVPEAFF.

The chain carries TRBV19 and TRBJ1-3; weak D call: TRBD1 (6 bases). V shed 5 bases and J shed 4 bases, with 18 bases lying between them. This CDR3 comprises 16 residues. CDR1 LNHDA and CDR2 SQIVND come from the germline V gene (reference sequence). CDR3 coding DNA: TGTGCCAGTAGTCATCCTCGGGGGGCCGACGGAAACACCATATATTTT. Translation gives CASSHPRGADGNTIYF.

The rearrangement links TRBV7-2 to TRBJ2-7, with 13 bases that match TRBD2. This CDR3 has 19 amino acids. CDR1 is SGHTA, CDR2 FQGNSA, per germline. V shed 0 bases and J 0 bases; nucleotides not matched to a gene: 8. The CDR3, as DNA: TGTGCCAGCAGCTTAGCCCCACCGGGACTAGCGGGGAGCTCCTACGAGCAGTACGTC. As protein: CASSLAPPGLAGSSYEQYV.

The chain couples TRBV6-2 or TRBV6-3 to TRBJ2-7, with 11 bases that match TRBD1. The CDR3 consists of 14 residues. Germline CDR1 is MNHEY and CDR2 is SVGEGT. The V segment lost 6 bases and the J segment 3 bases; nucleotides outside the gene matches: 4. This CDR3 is CASSSGTGGYEQYV. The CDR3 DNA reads TGTGCCAGCAGCTCAGGGACAGGGGGCTACGAGCAGTACGTC.

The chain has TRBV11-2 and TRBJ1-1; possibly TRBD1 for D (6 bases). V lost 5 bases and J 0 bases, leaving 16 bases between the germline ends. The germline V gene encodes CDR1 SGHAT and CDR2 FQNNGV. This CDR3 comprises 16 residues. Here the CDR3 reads CASSVMQGLLNTEAFF. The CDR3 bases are TGTGCCAGCAGCGTGATGCAGGGGTTGTTGAACACTGAAGCTTTCTTT.

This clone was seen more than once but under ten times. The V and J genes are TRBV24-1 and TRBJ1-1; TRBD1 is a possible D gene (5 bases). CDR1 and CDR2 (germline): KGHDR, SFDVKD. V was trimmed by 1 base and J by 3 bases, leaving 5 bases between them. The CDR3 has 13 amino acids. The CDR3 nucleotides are TGTGCCACCAGTGATTTCAGGGACACTGAAGCTTTCTTT. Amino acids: CATSDFRDTEAFF.

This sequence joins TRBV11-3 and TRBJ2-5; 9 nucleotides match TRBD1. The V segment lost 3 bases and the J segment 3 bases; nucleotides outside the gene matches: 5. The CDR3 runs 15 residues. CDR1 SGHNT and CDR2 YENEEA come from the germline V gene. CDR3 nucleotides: TGTGCCAGCAGCTTGGACCGGGACAGGGAAGAGACCCAGTACTTC. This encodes CASSLDRDREETQYF. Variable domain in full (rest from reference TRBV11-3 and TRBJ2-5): EAGVVQSPRYKIIEKKQPVAFWCNPISGHNTLYWYLQNLGQGPELLIRYENEEAVDDSQLPKDRFSAERLKGVDSTLKIQPAELGDSAVYLCASSLDRDREETQYFGPGTRLLVL.

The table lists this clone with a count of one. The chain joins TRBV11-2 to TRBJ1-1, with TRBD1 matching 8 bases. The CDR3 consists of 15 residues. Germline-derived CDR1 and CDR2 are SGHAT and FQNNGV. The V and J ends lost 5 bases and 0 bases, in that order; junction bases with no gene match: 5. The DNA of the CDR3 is TGTGCCAGCAGCCCCCTGACAGGGGTGAACACTGAAGCTTTCTTT. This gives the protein CASSPLTGVNTEAFF.

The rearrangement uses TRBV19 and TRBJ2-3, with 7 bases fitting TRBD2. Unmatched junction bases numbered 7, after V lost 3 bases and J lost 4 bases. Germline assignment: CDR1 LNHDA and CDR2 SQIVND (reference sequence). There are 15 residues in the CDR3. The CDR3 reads CASSMGGLVSDTQYF. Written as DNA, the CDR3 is TGTGCCAGTAGTATGGGTGGACTAGTCTCAGATACGCAGTATTTT. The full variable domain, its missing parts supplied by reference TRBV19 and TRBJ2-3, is DGGITQSPKYLFRKEGQNVTLSCEQNLNHDAMYWYRQDPGQGLRLIYYSQIVNDFQKGDIAEGYSVSREKKESFPLTVTSAQKNPTAFYLCASSMGGLVSDTQYFGPGTRLTVL.

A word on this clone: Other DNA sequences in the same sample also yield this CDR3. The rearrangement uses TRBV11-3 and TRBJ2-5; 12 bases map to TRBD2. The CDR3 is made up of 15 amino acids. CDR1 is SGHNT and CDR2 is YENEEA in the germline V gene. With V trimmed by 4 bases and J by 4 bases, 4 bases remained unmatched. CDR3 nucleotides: TGTGCCAGCAGCTCGACTAGCGGGAGCGGAGAGACCCAGTACTTC. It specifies CASSSTSGSGETQYF.

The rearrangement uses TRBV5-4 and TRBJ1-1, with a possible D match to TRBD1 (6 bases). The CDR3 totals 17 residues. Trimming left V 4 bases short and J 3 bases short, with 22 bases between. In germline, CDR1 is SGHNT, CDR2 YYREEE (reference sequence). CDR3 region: CASSIAVGAGADTEAFF. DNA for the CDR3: TGTGCCAGCAGCATCGCCGTGGGGGCGGGGGCGGACACTGAAGCTTTCTTT.

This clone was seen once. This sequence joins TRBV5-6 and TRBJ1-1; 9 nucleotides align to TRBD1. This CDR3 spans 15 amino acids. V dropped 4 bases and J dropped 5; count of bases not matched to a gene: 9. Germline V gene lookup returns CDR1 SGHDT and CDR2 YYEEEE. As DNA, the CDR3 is TGTGCCAGCAGCGTAGACAGGGGGAGGCAAACTGAAGCTTTCTTT. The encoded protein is CASSVDRGRQTEAFF.